Listed below are T cell receptor beta chains from one sample, sequenced in a study of blood T cell repertoires in COVID-19. The data were produced by immunoSEQ multiplex PCR, yet TCRdb's version contains in-frame clones alone and is incomplete. The sample has tens of thousands of clones, 85% to 95% seen once. Sequencing was carried out using peripheral blood. The receptors originated from a woman aged 55 to 70 with active COVID-19. Each CDR3 is given without its conserved first and last residue. Size is stated for part of the rows, as once, few or many counts, or as a class when the clone is expanded.

j_gene,v_gene,abundance,CDR3aa
TRBJ1-4,TRBV6-5,.,ASSSTGTEKLF
TRBJ2-2,TRBV4-1,.,ASSQAVGRIPGELF
TRBJ1-3,TRBV3-1/TRBV3-2,.,ASSYRTGRSGNTIY
TRBJ2-5,TRBV7-2,once,ASSLLGGTQY
TRBJ2-1,TRBV11-2,.,ASSPTSGRGNEQF
TRBJ2-2,TRBV2,once,ASSGQGGTGELF
TRBJ2-7,TRBV18,.,ASSPGTSFIAEQY
TRBJ2-1,TRBV27,.,ASQRTGSSYNEQF
TRBJ2-7,TRBV6-6,.,ASSSGFGVTYEQY
TRBJ1-4,TRBV19,.,ASTKFEGAGQEKLF
TRBJ2-2,TRBV29-1,.,SVFQGNTGELF
TRBJ2-1,TRBV28,.,ASRIRGLNKYNEQF
TRBJ2-4,TRBV28,.,ASSSPTELAKNIQY
TRBJ2-5,TRBV29-1,once,SVKWGSGGGETQY
TRBJ2-3,TRBV7-9,.,ASSPRDRGKRTDTQY